This record concerns one T cell receptor beta chain sequence. The CDR3 covers 16 residues. After removal of 1 base from V and 5 bases from J, the junction contained 3 bases not matched to a gene. Germline assignment: CDR1 LGHNA and CDR2 YNFKEQ. This record comes from a study of T cell changes during pregnancy in multiple sclerosis. TCRdb's table, derived via immunoSEQ multiplex PCR, lists solely in-frame clones and lacks some. The data show some 99,000 clones, around 92% seen once. Here the sequenced sample was peripheral blood, taken after pregnancy. This rearrangement joins TRBV4-2 to TRBJ2-2; 11 bases align to TRBD2. The receptor was derived from a female donor in good health, enrolled as a control in a pregnancy study. CDR3 protein: CASSQVAGGGTGELFF. Here the CDR3 DNA reads TGTGCCAGCAGCCAAGTAGCGGGAGGGGGGACCGGGGAGCTGTTTTTT.